The 9 T cell receptor beta chains below all came from one sample that was sequenced in a study of T-cell reconstitution after alpha-beta-depleted transplantation in children. Unique molecular identifiers were incorporated into the prepared TCRbeta library. MiXCR, run by TCRdb on the PCR reads, gives a single entry per CDR3 protein. Among 260,000 or so distinct CDR3 sequences listed, around 12% were seen once. The specimen comprised PBMCs from the stem cell graft donor, sampled from the stem cell graft. These receptors were collected from a human donor who donated a stem cell graft to a child with acute lymphoblastic leukemia.

This clonotype was picked up many times. V usage is TRBV12-3 or TRBV12-4 and J usage is TRBJ1-3; D is undetermined. The CDR3 runs 15 residues. V lost 3 bases to trimming and J lost 5 bases, with 14 bases between them. The CDR3 loop reads CASSFGSGDRNTIYF. The CDR3 bases are TGTGCCAGCAGTTTTGGGAGCGGAGACAGAAACACCATATATTTT.

This clonotype was counted at least ten times. This chain uses TRBV12-3 or TRBV12-4 with TRBJ2-3, with 7 bases matching TRBD2. The CDR3 loop spans 16 amino acids. J was trimmed by 0 bases and V by 5 bases; bases with no gene match: 8. In nucleotides, the CDR3 is TGTGCCAGCAGTGGAGACTCTAGCGGTAGCACAGATACGCAGTATTTT. Its protein is CASSGDSSGSTDTQYF.

In its sample, this clonotype was seen many times. The gene calls are TRBV4-2 and TRBJ2-3, with 11 nucleotides matching TRBD2. J lost 2 bases, V lost 3 bases, and 4 bases had no gene match. Germline V lookup: CDR1 LGHNA, CDR2 YNFKEQ. The CDR3 loop spans 16 amino acids. CDR3 loop: CASSQFSGGVTDTQYF. For the CDR3, the DNA is TGTGCCAGCAGCCAGTTTAGCGGGGGGGTCACAGATACGCAGTATTTT.

This clonotype appeared a few times. At one end, the junction sequence differs from germline, possibly due to a read error. V and J are TRBV20-1 and TRBJ2-6, with D possibly TRBD1 on 5 matching bases. The CDR3 length is 16 residues. The germline CDR1 and CDR2 sequences are DFQATT and SNEGSKA (reference sequence). This CDR3 reads CSARRPGPTGANGLTF. For the CDR3, the DNA is TGCAGTGCTAGACGACCTGGACCAACTGGGGCCAACGGCCTGACTTTC.

The table lists this clonotype with many counts. The chain carries TRBV6-4 and TRBJ2-1, with D perhaps matching TRBD2 (5 bases). The V gene lost 4 bases and the J gene lost 8 bases, with 12 bases spanning the gap. The CDR3 length is 13 residues. In germline, CDR1 is MRHNA, CDR2 SNTAGT. The CDR3 DNA is TGTGCCAGCAGTGGAGGGTTTGGGGATGAGCAGTTCTTC. This translates into CASSGGFGDEQFF.

In the case of this clonotype: This sequence may be a read error, since a much larger clone differs from it by one base. V gene TRBV10-3 combines with J gene TRBJ2-2; D remains unclear. V lost 4 bases and J lost 2, with 11 bases in between. The V gene's germline CDR1 is ENHRY and CDR2 SYGVKD. CDR3 length: 15 amino acids. CDR3 DNA sequence: TGTGCCATCAGTGCCCGGGCCCCAAACACCGGGGAGCTGTTTTTT. Translated: CAISARAPNTGELFF.

This clonotype was found many times. The J gene is TRBJ2-2, the V gene TRBV28; TRBD2 agrees at 7 bases. Trimming at V came to 10 bases and at J to 4 bases, leaving 6 bases not matched to a gene. This CDR3 region has 13 residues. Germline V gene data show CDR1 as MDHEN and CDR2 as SYDVKM. CDR3 DNA: TGTGCCACCCAAGCGGGGAGCACCGGGGAGCTGTTTTTT. This encodes CATQAGSTGELFF.

This clonotype was seen ten or more times. The V call is TRBV27, the J call TRBJ1-1; D is unresolved. CDR1 MNHEY and CDR2 SMNVEV come from the germline V gene (reference sequence). The CDR3 runs to 13 residues. Trimming took 8 bases from V and 0 from J, leaving 10 bases between them. This chain's CDR3 is CASSGLLNTEAFF. The CDR3 DNA follows: TGTGCCAGCTCCGGACTGTTGAACACTGAAGCTTTCTTT.

As concerns this clonotype: It may be a read error: a sequence one base away is much more abundant. The chain recombines TRBV12-3 or TRBV12-4 with TRBJ1-5; D is uncertain. There are 14 residues in the CDR3. V was pared by 2 bases and J by 4 bases, with 9 bases between. The CDR3 loop is CASSLWVGNQPQHF. CDR3 DNA: TGTGCCAGCAGTTTATGGGTTGGTAATCAGCCCCAGCATTTT.